This T cell receptor (beta chain) comes out of a study of prognosis after radiotherapy for stage I lung cancer. The V gene lost 5 bases and the J gene lost 0 bases, with 16 bases spanning the gap. Germline V gene data show CDR1 as SEHNR and CDR2 as FQNEAQ (reference sequence). The CDR3 is made up of 16 amino acids. Ten or more counts support this clonotype. Amplification of TCR beta CDR3 from genomic DNA used two-round multiplex PCR. Specific primers for each TRBV and TRBJ gene were what first-round PCR used. TCRdb reprocessed the multiplex PCR reads with MiXCR, giving one entry per CDR3 protein. Counted here are under 35,000 distinct CDR3 sequences, approximately 39% occurring once; the ten biggest clones make up over 15%.

The TCR sequence derives from a donor aged 50 or older with non-small cell lung cancer. The specimen was PBMCs, collected before or after stereotactic body radiation therapy (not recorded which). The chain joins TRBV7-9 to TRBJ1-1, with D unclear. The CDR3 nucleotides are TGTGCCAGCAGCCCCGCCGCCGGGGAGGTGAACACTGAAGCTTTCTTT. It specifies CASSPAAGEVNTEAFF.